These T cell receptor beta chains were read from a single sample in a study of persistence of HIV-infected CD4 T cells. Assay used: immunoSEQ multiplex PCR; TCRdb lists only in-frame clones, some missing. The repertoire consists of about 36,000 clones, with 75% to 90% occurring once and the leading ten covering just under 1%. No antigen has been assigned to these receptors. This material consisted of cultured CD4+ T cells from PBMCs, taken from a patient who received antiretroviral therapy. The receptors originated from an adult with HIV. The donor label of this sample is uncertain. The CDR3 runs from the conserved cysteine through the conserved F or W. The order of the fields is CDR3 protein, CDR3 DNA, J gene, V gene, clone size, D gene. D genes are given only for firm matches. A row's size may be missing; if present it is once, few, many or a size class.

CATRLSGLGETQYF | TGTGCCACCAGACTCTCAGGGTTGGGAGAGACCCAGTACTTC | TRBJ2-5 | TRBV19 | . | .
CAISDRTGGDRAGYTF | TGTGCCATCAGTGATCGGACAGGGGGAGATCGTGCGGGCTACACCTTC | TRBJ1-2 | TRBV10-3 | . | TRBD1
CASSLKVPPGEQYF | TGCGCCAGCAGCTTAAAAGTCCCCCCCGGCGAGCAGTACTTC | TRBJ2-7 | TRBV5-1 | . | .
CASSSDGGWQETQYF | TGTGCCAGCAGCTCCGATGGCGGTTGGCAAGAGACCCAGTACTTC | TRBJ2-5 | TRBV7-7 | once | .
CASKAARADNSPLHF | TGTGCCAGCAAGGCCGCTCGGGCAGATAATTCACCCCTCCACTTT | TRBJ1-6 | TRBV2 | . | .
CASTQSGGGTGELFF | TGTGCCAGCACCCAAAGCGGGGGGGGGACCGGGGAGCTGTTTTTT | TRBJ2-2 | TRBV2 | . | TRBD2
CASKEAPGGNYGYTF | TGTGCCAGTAAAGAAGCGCCAGGGGGCAACTATGGCTACACCTTC | TRBJ1-2 | TRBV19 | . | TRBD1
CASSSGQGNEKLFF | TGTGCCAGCAGTTCGGGACAGGGTAATGAAAAACTGTTTTTT | TRBJ1-4 | TRBV6-5 | . | TRBD1
CASSINGDGYTF | TGTGCCAGCAGCATTAATGGGGATGGCTACACCTTC | TRBJ1-2 | TRBV5-4 | . | .
CATSGTGGYTF | TGCGCCACGTCGGGGACGGGGGGCTACACCTTC | TRBJ1-2 | TRBV10-2 | . | .
CASSSGTSWASTDTQYF | TGTGCCAGCAGTTCCGGGACATCCTGGGCTAGCACAGATACGCAGTATTTT | TRBJ2-3 | TRBV27 | . | .
CASDKGPNEKLFF | TGTGCCAGCGACAAGGGGCCTAATGAAAAACTGTTTTTT | TRBJ1-4 | TRBV18 | . | .
CASSLVPNQPQHF | TGTGCCAGCAGCTTAGTACCCAATCAGCCCCAGCATTTT | TRBJ1-5 | TRBV7-9 | few | .
CASSEDHRGGYTF | TGTGCCAGCAGTGAAGATCACAGGGGAGGCTACACCTTC | TRBJ1-2 | TRBV6-1 | . | TRBD1
CAWGTGEDEKLFF | TGTGCCTGGGGGACAGGAGAAGATGAAAAACTGTTTTTT | TRBJ1-4 | TRBV30 | once | TRBD1
CAWVPGSSYNEQFF | TGTGCCTGGGTGCCGGGGAGCTCCTACAATGAGCAGTTCTTC | TRBJ2-1 | TRBV30 | . | .
CASSLIQGGSYNSPLHF | TGCGCCAGCAGCTTGATACAGGGCGGCTCCTATAATTCACCCCTCCACTTT | TRBJ1-6 | TRBV5-1 | few | .
CASSPRGGSNQPQHF | TGTGCCAGCAGTCCCCGGGGAGGGAGCAATCAGCCCCAGCATTTT | TRBJ1-5 | TRBV6-5 | . | .
CASSSTGLGYGYTF | TGTGCCAGCAGCTCCACAGGGCTGGGCTATGGCTACACCTTC | TRBJ1-2 | TRBV7-9 | . | .
CASRRQGHEQYF | TGTGCCAGCAGACGACAGGGACACGAGCAGTACTTC | TRBJ2-7 | TRBV2 | . | TRBD1
CASSLTGGNSGNTIYF | TGTGCCAGCAGCCTTACAGGGGGAAACTCTGGAAACACCATATATTTT | TRBJ1-3 | TRBV7-2 | few | TRBD1
CACAGFGGQGGPGANVLTF | TGTGCCTGTGCGGGCTTCGGGGGACAGGGGGGCCCTGGGGCCAACGTCCTGACTTTC | TRBJ2-6 | TRBV30 | . | TRBD1
CAWSVGPGSNYGYTF | TGTGCCTGGAGTGTAGGGCCAGGGTCTAACTATGGCTACACCTTC | TRBJ1-2 | TRBV30 | . | .
CASSGILDRHTGELFF | TGTGCCAGCAGCGGGATCCTCGATAGGCACACCGGGGAGCTGTTTTTT | TRBJ2-2 | TRBV9 | . | .
CASSIGTTPGELFF | TGTGCCAGTAGTATAGGGACTACCCCCGGGGAGCTGTTTTTT | TRBJ2-2 | TRBV19 | . | .
CASTKGAHTEAFF | TGTGCCAGTACCAAAGGGGCACACACTGAAGCTTTCTTT | TRBJ1-1 | TRBV19 | . | .
CASSPGMNGIYTF | TGCGCCAGCAGCCCCGGCATGAACGGGATCTACACCTTC | TRBJ1-2 | TRBV5-1 | . | .
CASSPPGKDEQFF | TGTGCCAGCTCACCACCGGGCAAGGATGAGCAGTTCTTC | TRBJ2-1 | TRBV18 | . | .
CASRTRTVQFNQPQHF | TGTGCCAGTAGAACCCGGACAGTTCAATTCAATCAGCCCCAGCATTTT | TRBJ1-5 | TRBV19 | . | .
CASSQLQPQHF | TGTGCCAGCTCCCAGTTGCAGCCCCAGCATTTT | TRBJ1-5 | TRBV5-8 | . | .
CASGGGTDTQYF | TGCGCCAGTGGTGGGGGCACAGATACGCAGTATTTT | TRBJ2-3 | TRBV5-1 | . | .
CASSEELGRIYGYTF | TGTGCCAGCAGTGAAGAACTCGGACGGATCTATGGCTACACCTTC | TRBJ1-2 | TRBV6-1 | . | .
CASSLMGGSAYNEQFF | TGCGCCAGCAGCTTGATGGGGGGCTCGGCCTACAATGAGCAGTTCTTC | TRBJ2-1 | TRBV5-1 | . | .
CASSLSTGDGSPLHF | TGCGCCAGCAGCTTGTCTACAGGGGACGGTTCACCCCTCCACTTT | TRBJ1-6 | TRBV5-1 | . | TRBD1
CASSQGDRVNTEAFF | TGTGCCAGCAGCCAAGGGGACAGGGTGAACACTGAAGCTTTCTTT | TRBJ1-1 | TRBV14 | few | TRBD1
CASSPYGSNYGYTF | TGTGCCAGCTCACCATATGGGAGCAACTATGGCTACACCTTC | TRBJ1-2 | TRBV18 | . | .
CASSLLTGTSGETQYF | TGCGCCAGCAGCCTCTTGACCGGGACTAGCGGAGAGACCCAGTACTTC | TRBJ2-5 | TRBV4-1 | . | TRBD2
CASSGQGHTGELFF | TGTGCCAGCTCCGGACAGGGCCACACCGGGGAGCTGTTTTTT | TRBJ2-2 | TRBV5-5 | once | TRBD1
CASSHRDGASGNTIYF | TGTGCCAGCTCACACCGGGACGGCGCCTCTGGAAACACCATATATTTT | TRBJ1-3 | TRBV18 | . | .
CASVRLGGSLSSSYEQYF | TGTGCCAGCGTCCGACTCGGGGGGTCCCTATCGAGCTCCTACGAGCAGTACTTC | TRBJ2-7 | TRBV5-8 | . | TRBD2
CASSQTGTPNTGELFF | TGTGCCAGCAGCCAAACCGGGACACCCAACACCGGGGAGCTGTTTTTT | TRBJ2-2 | TRBV7-6 | once | .
CSAVRDLKAFF | TGCAGTGCCGTTCGGGACCTCAAAGCTTTCTTT | TRBJ1-1 | TRBV20-1 | . | .
CSASQGRARYEQYF | TGCAGTGCTAGTCAGGGCAGGGCGCGCTACGAGCAGTACTTC | TRBJ2-7 | TRBV20-1 | few | .
CASSSQGEAQPQHF | TGTGCCAGCAGCTCACAGGGGGAGGCTCAGCCCCAGCATTTT | TRBJ1-5 | TRBV7-9 | once | TRBD1
CASSVGQGARTEAFF | TGTGCCAGCAGCGTAGGACAGGGGGCGCGCACTGAAGCTTTCTTT | TRBJ1-1 | TRBV9 | . | TRBD1